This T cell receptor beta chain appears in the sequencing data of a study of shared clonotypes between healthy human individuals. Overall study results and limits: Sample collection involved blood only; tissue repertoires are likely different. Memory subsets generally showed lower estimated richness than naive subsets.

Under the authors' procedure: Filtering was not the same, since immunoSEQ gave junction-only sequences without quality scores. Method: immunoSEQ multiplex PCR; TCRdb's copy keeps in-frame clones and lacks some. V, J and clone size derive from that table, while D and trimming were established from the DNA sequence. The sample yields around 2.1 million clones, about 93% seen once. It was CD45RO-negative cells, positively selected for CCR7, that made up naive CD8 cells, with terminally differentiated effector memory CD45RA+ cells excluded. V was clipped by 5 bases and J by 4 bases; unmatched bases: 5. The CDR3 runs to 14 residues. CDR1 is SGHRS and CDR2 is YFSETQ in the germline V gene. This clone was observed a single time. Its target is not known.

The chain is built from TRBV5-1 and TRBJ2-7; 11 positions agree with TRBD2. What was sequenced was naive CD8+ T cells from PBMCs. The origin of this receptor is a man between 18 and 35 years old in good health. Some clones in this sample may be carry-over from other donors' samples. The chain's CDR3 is CASRPGLAAYEQYF. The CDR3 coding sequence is TGCGCCAGCAGACCGGGACTAGCGGCTTACGAGCAGTACTTC.